The 22 T cell receptor beta chains presented below share a single source sample, sequenced in a study of response to subunit inactivated influenza vaccine. TCRdb used MiXCR to reprocess the RT-PCR reads, holding one entry per CDR3 protein. Of roughly 760,000 distinct CDR3 sequences listed, about 20% were seen once; the top ten hold about 10%. The source was PBMCs from blood, collected roughly 5 days after vaccination. The receptors were gathered from a man aged 45 to 65 who received an inactivated influenza vaccine.

The chain uses TRBV20-1 and TRBJ1-5; possible D gene TRBD1, 6 bases. The CDR3 runs to 15 residues. Between the trimmed V and J ends, which lost 4 bases and 0 bases, there was a span of 13 bases. Germline CDR1 DFQATT, CDR2 SNEGSKA (reference sequence). CDR3 DNA sequence: TGCAGTGCTACGGAAGGACAGCATAGCAATCAGCCCCAGCATTTT. This sequence encodes CSATEGQHSNQPQHF.

V gene TRBV18 combines with J gene TRBJ2-1; D not certain. Trimming stripped 2 bases from V and 5 bases from J, with 7 bases between. CDR1 and CDR2 from the germline V gene are KGHSH and LQKENI. This CDR3 comprises 13 residues. The CDR3 DNA reads as TGTGCCAGCTCACCAGTCACAGACAATGAGCAGTTCTTC. Its translation: CASSPVTDNEQFF.

The CDR3 reads CATSTGPYEQYF. CDR3 coding DNA: TGTGCCACCTCCACAGGGCCCTACGAGCAGTACTTC. The chain employs TRBV28 and TRBJ2-7, with D perhaps matching TRBD1 (6 bases). Between the trimmed V and J ends, which lost 10 bases and 2 bases, there was a span of 12 bases. Germline-derived CDR1 and CDR2 are MDHEN and SYDVKM. This CDR3 region has 12 residues.

V usage is TRBV20-1 and J usage is TRBJ2-2; TRBD1 matches at 12 bases. V dropped 4 bases and J dropped 0; count of bases not matched to a gene: 3. This CDR3 spans 16 amino acids. Germline V lookup: CDR1 DFQATT, CDR2 SNEGSKA (reference sequence). The CDR3 protein is CSAKGTGGANTGELFF. CDR3 sequence (DNA): TGCAGTGCTAAAGGGACAGGGGGCGCGAACACCGGGGAGCTGTTTTTT.

This clonotype was counted at least ten times. V gene TRBV10-3 combines with J gene TRBJ2-3; 8 bases map to TRBD2. The trim removed 5 bases at V and 1 base at J, leaving 8 bases unmatched. The CDR3 length is 16 residues. Germline V gene data show CDR1 as ENHRY and CDR2 as SYGVKD. DNA of the CDR3: TGTGCCATCAGTCGGGAAGCGGGAGTGGGCACAGATACGCAGTATTTT. This translates into CAISREAGVGTDTQYF.

This chain links TRBV20-1 with TRBJ2-1; maybe TRBD2 (6 bases). The CDR3 is 16 residues long. Per the germline V gene, CDR1 is DFQATT and CDR2 is SNEGSKA (reference sequence). Deletions cut 3 bases from V and 2 bases from J, with 17 bases between. The CDR3 sequence: CSARDRFSGTYNEQFF. The CDR3 DNA sequence: TGCAGTGCTAGGGATCGATTTAGCGGAACCTACAATGAGCAGTTCTTC.

The CDR3 loop is CASRRGWGGDGELFF. DNA for the CDR3: TGTGCCAGCAGACGGGGCTGGGGGGGTGACGGGGAGCTGTTTTTT. V and J are TRBV12-3 or TRBV12-4 and TRBJ2-2; 7 bases match TRBD2. J was trimmed by 7 bases and V by 6 bases; bases with no gene match: 11. The CDR3 is 15 residues long.

CDR3 protein: CSASGDNSGNTIYF. CDR3 DNA: TGCAGTGCTAGCGGGGACAACTCTGGAAACACCATATATTTT. The chain is built from TRBV20-1 and TRBJ1-3; TRBD1 might be the D (6 bases). The CDR3 length is 14 residues. Germline CDR1 reads DFQATT; CDR2 reads SNEGSKA (reference sequence). Trimming stripped 3 bases from V and 0 bases from J, with 9 bases between.

The chain employs TRBV28 and TRBJ2-5; 10 bases line up with TRBD2. The CDR3 has 17 residues. J lost 8 bases, V lost 6 bases, and 18 bases had no gene match. The V gene's germline CDR1 is MDHEN and CDR2 SYDVKM. The CDR3 nucleotides read TGTGCCAGCAGGGCCCTTGGGACTAGCGCCCCCGTAGAAACCCAGTACTTC. Amino acids: CASRALGTSAPVETQYF.

The table lists this clonotype with a few counts. This rearrangement joins TRBV28 to TRBJ1-1; D possibly corresponds to TRBD1 (5 bases). Germline CDR1 and CDR2: MDHEN and SYDVKM. Trimming removed 5 bases from V and 1 base from J, with 14 bases in between. The CDR3 is 15 amino acids. CDR3 bases: TGTGCCAGCAGTCCCTACTTTACAGGGAACACTGAAGCTTTCTTT. Translating it yields CASSPYFTGNTEAFF.

This clonotype showed up many times. The chain has TRBV5-1 and TRBJ1-2; the D is unclear. Per germline, CDR1 SGHRS and CDR2 YFSETQ. Between the trimmed V and J ends, which lost 0 bases and 4 bases, there was a span of 13 bases. The CDR3 sequence is 15 residues long. The CDR3 reads CASSLALSRSYGYTF. The CDR3 coding sequence is TGCGCCAGCAGCTTGGCCTTGAGTCGGAGCTATGGCTACACCTTC.

This chain connects TRBV5-1 to TRBJ2-5; TRBD1 aligns across 9 bases. Germline values: CDR1 SGHRS, CDR2 YFSETQ. The CDR3 totals 15 residues. After removal of 0 bases from V and 4 bases from J, the junction contained 4 bases not matched to a gene. The CDR3 loop reads CASSLAPQGAETQYF. The CDR3, as DNA: TGCGCCAGCAGCTTGGCACCACAGGGGGCAGAGACCCAGTACTTC.

The table lists this clonotype with a few counts. The rearrangement links TRBV5-5 to TRBJ2-1, with 7 bases aligning to TRBD2. Trimming cost V 4 bases and J 3 bases; bases outside gene matches: 16. This CDR3 region has 18 residues. CDR1 and CDR2 (germline): SGHKS, YYEKEE (reference sequence). CDR3 sequence: CASSGPSAPGLLYNEQFF. Written as DNA, the CDR3 is TGTGCCAGCAGCGGACCGAGTGCCCCGGGACTACTCTACAATGAGCAGTTCTTC.

The rearrangement uses TRBV12-3 or TRBV12-4 and TRBJ2-5; TRBD2 might be the D (6 bases). Trimming left V 6 bases short and J 4 bases short, with 9 bases between. CDR3 length equals 12 residues. Here the CDR3 DNA reads TGTGCCAGCAGCCGACTAGTAGAGACCCAGTACTTC. It specifies CASSRLVETQYF.

This clonotype was found many times. This sequence joins TRBV5-1 and TRBJ2-7, with unresolved D. This CDR3 is built from 13 residues. V dropped 3 bases and J dropped 0 bases, with 7 bases sitting between them. CDR1 is SGHRS, CDR2 YFSETQ, per germline. The CDR3 DNA is TGCGCCAGCAGCTCGGCGGACTCCTACGAGCAGTACTTC. Translated: CASSSADSYEQYF.

This clonotype showed up just a few times. The V call is TRBV11-3, the J call TRBJ2-1; 9 nucleotides agree with TRBD2. The CDR3 loop spans 16 amino acids. Germline CDR1 reads SGHNT; CDR2 reads YENEEA. Trimming took 2 bases from V and 4 from J; bases not matched to a gene: 6. CDR3 bases: TGTGCCAGCAGCTTAAGATTAGCGGGAGAGTACAATGAGCAGTTCTTC. This codes for CASSLRLAGEYNEQFF.

A word on this clonotype: One end of the junction fails to match germline, which may point to a read error. This chain joins TRBV11-1 and TRBJ2-2; 10 nucleotides agree with TRBD2. The CDR3 covers 18 residues. Germline-derived CDR1 and CDR2 are SGHAT and FQDESV (reference sequence). This chain's CDR3 is CASTLGRWTSGNTGELFF. CDR3 DNA: TGTGCCAGCACCTTAGGCCGATGGACTAGCGGGAACACCGGGGAGCTGTTTTTT. Full variable domain (rest looked up from reference TRBV11-1 and TRBJ2-2): EAEVAQSPRYKITEKSQAVAFWCDPISGHATLYWYRQILGQGPELLVQFQDESVVDDSQLPKDRFSAERLKGVDSTLKIQPAELGDSAMYLCASTLGRWTSGNTGELFFGEGSRLTVL.

The chain uses TRBV4-3 and TRBJ2-1; D may be TRBD1 or TRBD2 (6 bases each). In germline, CDR1 is LGHNA, CDR2 YSLEER. The CDR3 contains 17 residues. V was shortened by 0 bases and J by 0 bases, with 12 bases between the two germline ends. CDR3 loop: CASSQEGGLSSYNEQFF. The DNA for the CDR3 is TGCGCCAGCAGCCAAGAAGGGGGGTTAAGCTCCTACAATGAGCAGTTCTTC.

Details on this clonotype: At one end the junction does not follow the germline gene, possibly because of a read error. The V and J genes are TRBV20-1 and TRBJ2-1; 11 nucleotides match TRBD2. The CDR3 extends over 16 amino acids. Germline V gene data show CDR1 as DFQATT and CDR2 as SNEGSKA (reference sequence). In DNA form, the CDR3 reads TGCTGTGCTAGAAAGGGACTAGCGGCTAGTTACAATGAGCAGTTCTTC. Its protein is CCARKGLAASYNEQFF.

This clonotype has only a few counts. The V and J genes are TRBV3-1 and TRBJ1-1; the D is unclear. V lost 0 bases and J lost 10, with 15 bases in between. The CDR3 totals 14 residues. Germline V gives CDR1 LGHDT, CDR2 YNNKEL (reference sequence). CDR3 protein: CASSQDGVRTGAFF. In nucleotides, the CDR3 is TGTGCCAGCAGCCAAGATGGTGTACGGACCGGAGCTTTCTTT. The full variable domain, completed using reference TRBV3-1 and TRBJ1-1, is DTAVSQTPKYLVTQMGNDKSIKCEQNLGHDTMYWYKQDSKKFLKIMFSYNNKELIINETVPNRFSPKSPDKAHLNLHINSLELGDSAVYFCASSQDGVRTGAFFGQGTRLTVV.

This rearrangement joins TRBV7-8 to TRBJ2-1, with D perhaps TRBD1 (6 bases). The length of the CDR3 is 15 residues. Trimming left V 3 bases short and J 4 bases short, with 13 bases between. Germline values: CDR1 SGHVS, CDR2 FQNEAQ. The CDR3: CASSLGTRGYNEQFF. CDR3 sequence (DNA): TGTGCCAGCAGCTTGGGGACACGAGGGTACAATGAGCAGTTCTTC. Full variable domain (remainder filled in from reference TRBV7-8 and TRBJ2-1): GAGVSQSPRYKVAKRGQDVALRCDPISGHVSLFWYQQALGQGPEFLTYFQNEAQLDKSGLPSDRFFAERPEGSVSTLKIQRTQQEDSAVYLCASSLGTRGYNEQFFGPGTRLTVL.

This sequence joins TRBV10-3 and TRBJ2-1; TRBD1 matches 10 bases. CDR1 and CDR2 (germline): ENHRY, SYGVKD. Trimming cost V 4 bases and J 12 bases; bases outside gene matches: 6. The CDR3 has 13 amino acids. CDR3 DNA sequence: TGTGCCATCAGTGGGGGACAGGGGTTGGGGCAGTTCTTC. It is translated as CAISGGQGLGQFF.